This T cell receptor (beta chain) originates from a study of shared clonotypes between healthy human individuals. Overall study context: Used for every donor were three CD4 naive, three CD4 memory, two CD8 naive and one CD8 memory plate. General observations from the study: Naive subsets tended to show greater estimated richness than memory subsets. The low donor count limited represented genetic and exposure-history diversity.

Several immunoSEQ plates held equal portions of the genomic DNA taken from each subset. The protocol was immunoSEQ multiplex PCR, while the TCRdb copy is restricted to in-frame clones and leaves out a portion. The sample shows 1 million to 1.3 million clones, around 78% of them seen only once. Germline values: CDR1 SGHNT, CDR2 YYREEE (reference sequence). The CDR3 is made up of 14 amino acids. J lost 9 bases, V lost 2 bases, and 7 bases had no gene match. For this clone: The target antigen is unknown.

The chain has TRBV5-4 and TRBJ2-1; 8 bases align to TRBD1. The sample taken for sequencing was memory CD4+ T cells from PBMCs. Subset noted: CD45RA-negative fraction. The sequence was obtained from a man aged 18 to 30 in good health. Some clones in this sample may be carry-over from other donors' samples. This chain's CDR3 is CASSFNRGWGEQFF. CDR3 DNA: TGTGCCAGCAGCTTTAACAGGGGGTGGGGTGAGCAGTTCTTC.